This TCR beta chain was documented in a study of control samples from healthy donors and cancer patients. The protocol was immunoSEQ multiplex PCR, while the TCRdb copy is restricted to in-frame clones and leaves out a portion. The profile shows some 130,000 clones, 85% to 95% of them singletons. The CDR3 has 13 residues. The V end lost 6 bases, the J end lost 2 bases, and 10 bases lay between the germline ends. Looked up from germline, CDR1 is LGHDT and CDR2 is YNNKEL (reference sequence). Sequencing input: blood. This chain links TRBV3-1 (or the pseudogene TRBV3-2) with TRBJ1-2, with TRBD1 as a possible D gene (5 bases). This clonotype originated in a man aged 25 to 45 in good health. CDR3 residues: CASRPGQNYGYTF. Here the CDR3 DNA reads TGTGCCAGCAGACCTGGACAAAACTATGGCTACACCTTC.